The clone carrying this T cell receptor (beta chain) was seen a handful of times. What it binds is not known. The data derive from a study of naive and memory T cell subsets. Findings and limits, study-wide: In naive cells, over 90% of TCR sequences were seen only once. Possibly reflecting memory cells re-expressing CD45RA, a few larger clonotypes occurred in naive repertoires, especially CD8. Expression changes during T cell differentiation may affect RNA-based TCR counts.

Both TRBC1 and TRBC2 were covered by a beta constant-region primer of two equimolar oligonucleotides. Nested alpha and beta constant-region primers with the SP2 primer drove four PCR rounds on ligated cDNA. TCRdb fed the UMI-ligation and nested PCR reads into MiXCR, producing one record per CDR3 protein. The repertoire holds approximately 100,000 distinct CDR3 sequences, with about 14% as singletons. Germline CDR1 and CDR2: MNHNS and SASEGT. The trim removed 2 bases at V and 1 base at J, leaving 1 base unmatched. The CDR3 extends over 14 amino acids. After the first PCR, alpha and beta chain libraries were processed separately.

The sequencing input was naive CD8+ T cells from blood. This clonotype was sampled from a human donor in good health. The chain links TRBV6-1 to TRBJ2-7; 8 nucleotides match TRBD2. As DNA, the CDR3 is TGTGCCAGCAGTGAAAGCGGGGGTTCCTACGAGCAGTACTTC. Protein: CASSESGGSYEQYF.